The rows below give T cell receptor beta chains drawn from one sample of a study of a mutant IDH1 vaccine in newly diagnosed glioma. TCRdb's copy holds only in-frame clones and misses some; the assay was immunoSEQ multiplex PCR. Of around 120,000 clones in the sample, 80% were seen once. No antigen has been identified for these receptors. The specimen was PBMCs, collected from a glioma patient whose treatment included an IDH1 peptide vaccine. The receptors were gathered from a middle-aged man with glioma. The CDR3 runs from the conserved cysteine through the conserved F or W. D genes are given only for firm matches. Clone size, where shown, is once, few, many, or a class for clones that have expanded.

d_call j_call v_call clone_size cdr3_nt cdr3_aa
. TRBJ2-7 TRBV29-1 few TGCAGCGTTGGGTCAGGGGTAAGCTACGAGCAGTACTTC CSVGSGVSYEQYF
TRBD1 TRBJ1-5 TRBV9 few TGTGCCAGCAGCGTAGATGGGACAGCCAAATGGCCCCAGCATTTT CASSVDGTAKWPQHF
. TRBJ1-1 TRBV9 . TGTGCCAGCAGCGTGGCAGGGACCCCGCAAAATGGAGCTTTCTTT CASSVAGTPQNGAFF
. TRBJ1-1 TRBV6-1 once TGTGCCAGCAGTGAAGTCCGGTTTCGGGGTCCCACTGAAGCTTTCTTT CASSEVRFRGPTEAFF
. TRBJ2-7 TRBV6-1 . TGTGCCAGCAGTGAAGTGGACGCGATCGAGCAGTACTTC CASSEVDAIEQYF
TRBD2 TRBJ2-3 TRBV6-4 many TGTGCCAGCAGTGACTCGACTAGCGGGGGGGCAGATACGCAGTATTTT CASSDSTSGGADTQYF
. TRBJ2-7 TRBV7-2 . TGTGCCAGCAGCTCCCTCTACGAGCAGTACTTC CASSSLYEQYF
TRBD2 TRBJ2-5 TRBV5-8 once TGTGCCAGCAGCTTTGGCGGGGGGGCCTCTCAAGAGACCCAGTACTTC CASSFGGGASQETQYF
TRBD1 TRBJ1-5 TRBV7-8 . TGTGCCAGCAGCCAGCACCCGGGACAGGGCAATCAGCCCCAGCATTTT CASSQHPGQGNQPQHF
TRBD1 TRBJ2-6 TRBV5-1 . TGCGCCAGCAGCTTGGATGGGCAGGGGGCGGCTGGGGCCAACGTCCTGACTTTC CASSLDGQGAAGANVLTF
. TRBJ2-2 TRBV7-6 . TGTGCCAGCAGCTTGGGGACCGGGGAGCTGTTTTTT CASSLGTGELFF
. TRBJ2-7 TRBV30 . TGTGCCTGGAGTGGGACCTACGAGCAGTACTTC CAWSGTYEQYF